The rows below give T cell receptor beta chains drawn from one sample of a study of response to subunit inactivated influenza vaccine. TCRdb reprocessed the RT-PCR reads with MiXCR, giving one entry per CDR3 protein. The data show hundreds of thousands of distinct CDR3 sequences, around 22% seen once. Source: PBMCs from blood, taken less than 22 months after vaccination. Receptor source: a man between 50 and 75 years old who received an inactivated influenza vaccine. CDR3s include the opening cysteine and the closing phenylalanine or tryptophan. A D gene is named only where the DNA matches it firmly. Clone size is stated in some rows and not others, as once, few, many or a class when expanded.

>TRBV27|TRBD2|few|TRBJ2-1
TGTGCCAGCAGTGCCGAGGGGAGCGGGGCCGACACTGAGCAGTTCTTC
CASSAEGSGADTEQFF
>TRBV12-3/TRBV12-4|TRBD2|.|TRBJ2-2
TGTGCCAGCAGTTTCGGGGGGGATACCGGGGAGCTGTTTTTT
CASSFGGDTGELFF
>TRBV3-1|TRBD1|few|TRBJ1-2
TGTGCCAGCAGCCAAGAAGGAGACAGGGGGCGATTCTTTGGCGGCTACACCTTC
CASSQEGDRGRFFGGYTF
>TRBV6-1|.|.|TRBJ1-2
TGTGCCAGCAGGGGACGGGGGACAAACTATGGCTACACCTTC
CASRGRGTNYGYTF
>TRBV3-1|.|.|TRBJ1-1
TGTGCCAGCAGCCAAGATGAGGGCCGGGCTTTCTTT
CASSQDEGRAFF
>TRBV5-4|TRBD2|many|TRBJ2-1
TGTGCCAGCAGGAGCGGGGGCAGTGAGCAGTTCTTC
CASRSGGSEQFF
>TRBV12-3/TRBV12-4|TRBD1|.|TRBJ2-1
TGTGCCAGCAGTGTTGCCGGGACAGGTCTTAGTGAGCAGTTCTTC
CASSVAGTGLSEQFF
>TRBV4-3|.|.|TRBJ2-3
TGCGCCAGCAGCCAAGTATGGTCTCTAGGTGCTGGAGCAGATACGCAGTATTTT
CASSQVWSLGAGADTQYF
>TRBV10-3|.|.|TRBJ1-5
TGTGCCATCAGTGAGGCTGAAAACCAGCCCCAGCATTTT
CAISEAENQPQHF
>TRBV4-1|.|.|TRBJ2-3
TGCGCCAGCAGCCAAGATCGGGGCGCAGATACGCAGTATTTT
CASSQDRGADTQYF
>TRBV30|TRBD1|.|TRBJ1-6
TGTGCCTGGACCCCGACAGGGTGGCCCTATAATTCACCCCTCCACTTT
CAWTPTGWPYNSPLHF
>TRBV27|TRBD1|few|TRBJ1-2
TGTGCCAGCAGTTTACTTCATGGGACAGGGATTCATGGCTACACCTTC
CASSLLHGTGIHGYTF
>TRBV19|.|.|TRBJ1-5
TGTGCCAGTAGTATCTGGAATCAGCCCCAGCATTTT
CASSIWNQPQHF
>TRBV20-1|.|.|TRBJ1-5
TGCAGTGCTAGAGGCGGGATAGGGCAGCCCCAGCATTTT
CSARGGIGQPQHF
>TRBV7-2|.|.|TRBJ2-1
TGTGCCAGCAGCTTATCGGCAGGGGTTTACAATGAGCAGTTCTTC
CASSLSAGVYNEQFF
>TRBV2|.|few|TRBJ1-1
TGTGCCAGCATAAAGGAGAACACTGAAGCTTTCTTT
CASIKENTEAFF
>TRBV11-1|TRBD1|once|TRBJ2-7
TGTGCCAGCAGCCCGAGGGGGACAGGGGGCTCCTACGAGCAGTACTTC
CASSPRGTGGSYEQYF
>TRBV20-1|.|.|TRBJ1-1
TGCAGTGCTAGAGATATAAGGGTTGGCACTGAAGCTTTCTTT
CSARDIRVGTEAFF
>TRBV18|TRBD2|few|TRBJ2-7
TGTGCCAGCTCATCTAGCGGGGGCTACGAGCAGTACTTC
CASSSSGGYEQYF
>TRBV5-6|.|.|TRBJ2-7
TGTGCCAGCAGCTTCGGTGACAGCTACGAGCAGTACTTC
CASSFGDSYEQYF
>TRBV27|.|few|TRBJ1-6
TGTGCCAGCAGTTTAAACGGCGGTTCACCCCTCCACTTT
CASSLNGGSPLHF
>TRBV6-5|.|few|TRBJ2-7
TGTGCCAGCAGTTACCGGGCAGGGGAGGTCACAAACTTC
CASSYRAGEVTNF
>TRBV9|TRBD2|few|TRBJ2-7
TGTGCCAGCAGCGCGGGACTAGCGTCAGACGAGCAGTACTTC
CASSAGLASDEQYF
>TRBV12-3/TRBV12-4|.|many|TRBJ1-6
TGTGCCAGCAGTTTACAGGCTTCACCCCTCCACTTT
CASSLQASPLHF
>TRBV20-1|TRBD2|few|TRBJ2-1
TGCAGTGCTAATCTAGCGGGAAGACCCAATGAGCAGTTCTTC
CSANLAGRPNEQFF
>TRBV4-3|.|few|TRBJ2-7
TGCGCCAGCAGCCAATGGGTGGGCTACGAGCAGTACTTC
CASSQWVGYEQYF
>TRBV6-2/TRBV6-3|.|.|TRBJ1-1
TGTGCCAGCAGTCAGACAGTTTGGGAAGCTTTCTTT
CASSQTVWEAFF
>TRBV6-6|.|few|TRBJ2-7
TGTGCCAGCAGTTACGGCCAACTCTACGAGCAGTACTTC
CASSYGQLYEQYF
>TRBV3-1|TRBD2|few|TRBJ2-1
TGTGCCAGCAGCCCCCGACTAGCCCACTCCTACAATGAGCAGTTCTTC
CASSPRLAHSYNEQFF
>TRBV28|TRBD1|.|TRBJ2-7
TGTGCCAGCAGTTTCTCCGGGACAGGGTCCTACGAGCAGTACTTC
CASSFSGTGSYEQYF
>TRBV6-1|.|.|TRBJ1-1
TGTGCCAGCATGCTCGACCGTATCGCTGAAGCTTTCTTT
CASMLDRIAEAFF
>TRBV7-2|.|few|TRBJ1-1
TGTGCCAGCAGCTTAGTACAGCTAAGTTTGAACACTGAAGCTTTCTTT
CASSLVQLSLNTEAFF
>TRBV12-3/TRBV12-4|TRBD2|few|TRBJ2-5
TGTGCCAGCAGTTTGCGGCTAGCGGAAGAGACCCAGTACTTC
CASSLRLAEETQYF
>TRBV5-4|.|.|TRBJ1-1
TGTGCCAGCAGCTTGGCCGGGCAACAGGGGAACACTGAAGCTTTCTTT
CASSLAGQQGNTEAFF
>TRBV7-6|.|.|TRBJ2-3
TGTGCCAGCAGCCCGGGACTTGGAAGCACAGATACGCAGTATTTT
CASSPGLGSTDTQYF
>TRBV6-1|.|.|TRBJ2-7
TGTGCCAGCAGTGAAACAGCTACCCTATACGAGCAGTACTTC
CASSETATLYEQYF
>TRBV11-2|.|.|TRBJ2-7
TGTGCCAGCAGCTTAGGATACGGGGTTACCTACGAGCAGTACTTC
CASSLGYGVTYEQYF
>TRBV27|.|few|TRBJ2-7
TGTGCCAGCAGTTTAAAGGGTAACTACGAGCAGTACTTC
CASSLKGNYEQYF
>TRBV6-1|TRBD1|many|TRBJ1-2
TGTGCCAGCAGTCAGACAGGGATCCCTAACTATGGCTACACCTTC
CASSQTGIPNYGYTF
>TRBV6-2/TRBV6-3|TRBD1|few|TRBJ1-5
TGTGCCAGCACCAACAGGGGCCGGAATCAGCCCCAGCATTTT
CASTNRGRNQPQHF
>TRBV15|.|.|TRBJ2-7
TGTGCCACCAGCAGTATCCAGACTTCCTACGAGCAGTACTTC
CATSSIQTSYEQYF
>TRBV20-1|TRBD1|.|TRBJ1-5
TGCAGTGCTAGGGGACAGGGGGCGAATCAGCCCCAGCATTTT
CSARGQGANQPQHF
>TRBV7-9|.|few|TRBJ2-7
TGTGCCAGCAGCCACAGCAGTTTGCCCTACGAGCAGTACTTC
CASSHSSLPYEQYF
>TRBV11-3|TRBD1|many|TRBJ1-5
TGTGCCAGCAGCTCCCGACAGGGAGAGGGTCAGCCCCAGCATTTT
CASSSRQGEGQPQHF
>TRBV3-1|TRBD2|.|TRBJ2-3
TGTGCCAGCAGCCAGTCCCGACTAGCGGGAGGGCCGACAGATACGCAGTATTTT
CASSQSRLAGGPTDTQYF
>TRBV27|TRBD1|few|TRBJ1-2
TGTGCCAGCAGGGGGACAGGGTTGGACTATGGCTACACCTTC
CASRGTGLDYGYTF
>TRBV25-1|.|few|TRBJ1-1
TGTGCCAGCAGTGTGTCAGGTCGGAACACTGAAGCTTTCTTT
CASSVSGRNTEAFF
>TRBV6-1|.|.|TRBJ2-7
TGTGCCAGCAGTCTCACCCCCTCCGGGACAACTAACTACGAGCAGTACTTC
CASSLTPSGTTNYEQYF
>TRBV4-3|TRBD2|.|TRBJ2-7
TGCGCCAGCAGCAAGGGACTAGCGGACCCCTACGAGCAGTACTTC
CASSKGLADPYEQYF
>TRBV2|.|few|TRBJ1-2
TGTGCCAGCACAGGGGCGGTCTACACCTTC
CASTGAVYTF
>TRBV2|TRBD1|.|TRBJ2-3
TGTGCCAGCAGGCAACAGGGGCTTCTCACAGATACGCAGTATTTT
CASRQQGLLTDTQYF
>TRBV5-6|TRBD2|.|TRBJ2-7
TGTGCCAGCAGCACGGAGCGGGGGTACGAGCAGTACTTC
CASSTERGYEQYF
>TRBV4-3|.|.|TRBJ1-2
TGCGCCAGCAGCCAAGACAGGGGCAATGGCTACACCTTC
CASSQDRGNGYTF
>TRBV28|TRBD1|.|TRBJ2-7
TGTGCCAGCAGGAGGACAGGGGGGATCTACGAGCAGTACTTC
CASRRTGGIYEQYF
>TRBV7-9|TRBD1|.|TRBJ1-4
TGTGCCAGCAGCACCCGGACAGGGGATGAAAAACTGTTTTTT
CASSTRTGDEKLFF
>TRBV7-8|.|few|TRBJ1-6
TGTGCCAGCAGCCTACGGAGGACTTGGGATAATTCACCCCTCCACTTT
CASSLRRTWDNSPLHF
>TRBV7-9|.|.|TRBJ2-3
TGTGCCAGCAGCTTAGCAGGGTCTATATCCACAGATACGCAGTATTTT
CASSLAGSISTDTQYF
>TRBV20-1|TRBD1|many|TRBJ1-5
TGCAGTGCTCCCGGACAGGCCAATCAGCCCCAGCATTTT
CSAPGQANQPQHF
>TRBV7-9|TRBD1|.|TRBJ2-7
TGTGCCAGCAGCGCAAACAGGGGAGCCTACGAGCAGTACTTC
CASSANRGAYEQYF
>TRBV7-2|.|.|TRBJ1-1
TGTGCCAGCAGCTTAATTGCAGGGCTGAACACTGAAGCTTTCTTT
CASSLIAGLNTEAFF